This TCR beta chain was captured by sequencing in a study of blood T cell repertoires in COVID-19. This clone was seen only once. Authors' processing steps: The authors estimated nucleated cell counts from reference gene primer amplification. The data were produced by immunoSEQ multiplex PCR, yet TCRdb's version contains in-frame clones alone and is incomplete. Clone size and V and J calls were adopted from that table, with D and trimming inferred from the DNA. Counted here are about 210,000 clones, around 91% occurring once; the ten biggest clones make up under 5.5%. The CDR3 extends over 13 amino acids. V lost 4 bases, J lost 9 bases, and 6 bases stayed unmatched. CDR1 is WSHSY and CDR2 is SAAADI in the germline V gene.

The source of this sequence is a woman aged 40 to 50 with acute or convalescent COVID-19. The sequenced material came from peripheral blood. The J gene is TRBJ1-5, the V gene TRBV10-2, with 7 bases fitting TRBD1. The CDR3 DNA reads TGCGCCAGCAGTGGACAGGGAATGGGGCCCCAGCATTTT. Protein product: CASSGQGMGPQHF.